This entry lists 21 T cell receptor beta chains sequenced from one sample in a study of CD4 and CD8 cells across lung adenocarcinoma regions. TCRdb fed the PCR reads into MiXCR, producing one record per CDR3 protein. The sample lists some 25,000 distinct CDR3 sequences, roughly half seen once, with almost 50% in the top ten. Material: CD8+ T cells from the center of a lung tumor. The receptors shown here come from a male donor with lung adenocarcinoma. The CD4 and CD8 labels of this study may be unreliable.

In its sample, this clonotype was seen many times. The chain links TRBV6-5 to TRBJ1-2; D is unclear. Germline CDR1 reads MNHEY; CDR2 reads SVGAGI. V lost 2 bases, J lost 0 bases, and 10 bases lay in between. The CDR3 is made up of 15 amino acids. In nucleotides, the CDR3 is TGTGCCAGCAGTTACGGGCGCAGAGCTAACTATGGCTACACCTTC. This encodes CASSYGRRANYGYTF.

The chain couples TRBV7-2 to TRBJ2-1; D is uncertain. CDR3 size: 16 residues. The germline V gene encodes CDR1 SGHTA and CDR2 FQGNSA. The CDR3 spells CAGSCLQAVGTDEQFF. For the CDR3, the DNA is TGTGCTGGCAGCTGCCTCCAGGCTGTGGGCACAGATGAGCAGTTCTTC.

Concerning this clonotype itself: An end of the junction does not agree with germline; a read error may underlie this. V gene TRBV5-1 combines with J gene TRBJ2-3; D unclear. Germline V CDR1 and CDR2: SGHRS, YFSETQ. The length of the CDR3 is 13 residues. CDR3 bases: TGCGCCAGCAGCGGCAGTAGCCAAGATACCCAGTATTTC. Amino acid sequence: CASSGSSQDTQYF.

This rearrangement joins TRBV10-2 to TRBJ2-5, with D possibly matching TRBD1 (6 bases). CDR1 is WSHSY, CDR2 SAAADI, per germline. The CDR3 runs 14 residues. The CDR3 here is CAGLGGGRPDTQYF. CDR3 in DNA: TGCGCGGGGCTTGGGGGCGGTCGCCCAGATACCCAGTACTTC.

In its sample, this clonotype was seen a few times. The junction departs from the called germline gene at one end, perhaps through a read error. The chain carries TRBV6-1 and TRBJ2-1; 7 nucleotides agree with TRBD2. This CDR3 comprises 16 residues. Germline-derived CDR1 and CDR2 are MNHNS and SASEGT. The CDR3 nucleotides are TGTGCCAGCAGTGAAACGTGGACTAGGGGCACCGATGAGCAGTTTTTT. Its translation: CASSETWTRGTDEQFF.

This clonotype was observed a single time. The CDR3 coding sequence is TGTGCCAGGAGTCCAGGGGGCCGTGACAAAGAGACGCAGTATTTT. This encodes CARSPGGRDKETQYF. The chain is built from TRBV6-1 and TRBJ2-3; 8 nucleotides match TRBD1. The ends lost 9 bases at V and 9 bases at J; junction bases unmatched: 17. CDR1 is MNHNS, CDR2 SASEGT, per germline. The CDR3 covers 15 residues.

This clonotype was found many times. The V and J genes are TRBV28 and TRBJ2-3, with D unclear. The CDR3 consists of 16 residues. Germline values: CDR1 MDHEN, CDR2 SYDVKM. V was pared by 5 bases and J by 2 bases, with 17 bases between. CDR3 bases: TGTGCCAGCAGTCCCCAAGAGTTCAGGTCCACAGATACGCAGTATTTT. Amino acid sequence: CASSPQEFRSTDTQYF.

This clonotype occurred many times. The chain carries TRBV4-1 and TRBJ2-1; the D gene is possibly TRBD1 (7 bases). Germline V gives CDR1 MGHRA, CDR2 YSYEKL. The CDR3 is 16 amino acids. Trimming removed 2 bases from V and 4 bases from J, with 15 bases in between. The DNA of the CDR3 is TGCGCCAGCAGCCAAAGCCAGGGGGGATCTTACAATGAGCAGTTCTTC. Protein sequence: CASSQSQGGSYNEQFF.

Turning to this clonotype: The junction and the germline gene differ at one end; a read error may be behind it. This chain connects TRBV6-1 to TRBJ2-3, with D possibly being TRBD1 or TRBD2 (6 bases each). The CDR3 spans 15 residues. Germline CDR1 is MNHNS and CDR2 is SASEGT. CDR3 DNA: TGTGCCAGGGGTGAAGGGTCCGGGGGCCGAGAGACGCAGTACTTT. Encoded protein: CARGEGSGGRETQYF.

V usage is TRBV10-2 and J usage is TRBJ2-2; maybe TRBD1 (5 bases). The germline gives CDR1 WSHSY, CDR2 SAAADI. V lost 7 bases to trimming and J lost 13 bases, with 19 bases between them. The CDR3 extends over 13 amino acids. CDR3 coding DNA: TGCGCCAGCATCCAGGTAGAAACAGGTACGCTGTTTTTT. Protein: CASIQVETGTLFF.

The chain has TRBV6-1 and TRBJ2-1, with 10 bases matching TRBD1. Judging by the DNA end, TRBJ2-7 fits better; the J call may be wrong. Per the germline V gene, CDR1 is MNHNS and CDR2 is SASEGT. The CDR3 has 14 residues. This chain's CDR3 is CASSARDRGYEQYF. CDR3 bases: TGTGCCAGCAGCGCCCGGGACAGGGGCTACGAGCAGTACTTC.

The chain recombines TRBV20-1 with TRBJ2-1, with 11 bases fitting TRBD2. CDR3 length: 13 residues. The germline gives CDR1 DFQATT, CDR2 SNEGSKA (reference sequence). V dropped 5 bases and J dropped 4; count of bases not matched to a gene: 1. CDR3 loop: CSASSGGYNEQFF. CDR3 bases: TGCAGTGCTTCTAGCGGGGGGTACAATGAGCAGTTCTTC.

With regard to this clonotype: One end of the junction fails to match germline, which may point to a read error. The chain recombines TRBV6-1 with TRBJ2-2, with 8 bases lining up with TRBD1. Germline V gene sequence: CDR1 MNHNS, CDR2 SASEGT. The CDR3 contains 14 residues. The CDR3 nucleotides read TGTGCCAGCAGTACACAGGGGGTCACCGATGAGCTGTATTTT. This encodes CASSTQGVTDELYF.

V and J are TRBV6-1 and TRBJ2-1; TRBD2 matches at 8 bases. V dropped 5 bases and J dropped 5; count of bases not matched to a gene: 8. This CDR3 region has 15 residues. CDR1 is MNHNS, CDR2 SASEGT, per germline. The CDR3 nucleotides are TGTGCCAGCAGTATAAGCGGGAGCTTCCACAATGAGCAGTTCTTC. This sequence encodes CASSISGSFHNEQFF.

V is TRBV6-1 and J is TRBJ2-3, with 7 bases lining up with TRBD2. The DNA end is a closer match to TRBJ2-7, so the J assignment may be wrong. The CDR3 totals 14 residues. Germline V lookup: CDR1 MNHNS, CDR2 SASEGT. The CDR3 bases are TGTGGCGGCACGGGACTACGAGGCACAGATATGCAGTACTTC. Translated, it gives CGGTGLRGTDMQYF.

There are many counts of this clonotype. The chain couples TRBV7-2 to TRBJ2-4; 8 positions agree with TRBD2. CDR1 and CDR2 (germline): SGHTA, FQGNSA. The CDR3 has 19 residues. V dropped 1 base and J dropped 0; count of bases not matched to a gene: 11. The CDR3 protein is CASSLGVSGMYLAKNIQYF. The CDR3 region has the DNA TGTGCCAGCAGCTTAGGGGTTAGCGGGATGTACTTAGCCAAAAACATTCAGTACTTC.

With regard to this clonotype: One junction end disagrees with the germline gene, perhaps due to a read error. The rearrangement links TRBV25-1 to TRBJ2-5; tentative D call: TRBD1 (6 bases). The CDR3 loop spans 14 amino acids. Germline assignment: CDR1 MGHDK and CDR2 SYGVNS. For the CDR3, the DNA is TGTGCGGGGCGCGAGACAGGAGGCACAGAGACGCAGTACTTT. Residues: CAGRETGGTETQYF. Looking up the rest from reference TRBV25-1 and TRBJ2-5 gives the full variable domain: EADIYQTPRYLVIGTGKKITLECSQTMGHDKMYWYQQDPGMELHLIHYSYGVNSTEKGDLSSESTVSRIRTEHFPLTLESARPSHTSQYLCAGRETGGTETQYFGPGTRLLVL.

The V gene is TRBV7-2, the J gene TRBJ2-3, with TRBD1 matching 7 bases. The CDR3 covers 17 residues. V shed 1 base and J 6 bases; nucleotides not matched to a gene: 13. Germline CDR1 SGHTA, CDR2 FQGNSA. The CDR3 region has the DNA TGTGCCAGCAGCTTAGGGGTTTTCCCTACAGGGGCGGATACGCAGTATTTT. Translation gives CASSLGVFPTGADTQYF.

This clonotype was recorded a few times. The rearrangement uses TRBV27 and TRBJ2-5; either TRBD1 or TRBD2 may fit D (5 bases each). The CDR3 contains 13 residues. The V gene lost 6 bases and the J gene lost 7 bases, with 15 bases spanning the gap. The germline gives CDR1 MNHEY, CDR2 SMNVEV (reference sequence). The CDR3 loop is CASSPGAEGTQYF. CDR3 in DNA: TGTGCCAGCAGCCCCGGGGCCGAGGGGACCCAGTACTTC.

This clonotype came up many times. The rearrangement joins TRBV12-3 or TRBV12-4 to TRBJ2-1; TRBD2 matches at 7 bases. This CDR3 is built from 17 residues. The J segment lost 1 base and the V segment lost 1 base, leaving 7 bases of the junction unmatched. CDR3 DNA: TGTGCCAGCAGTTTAGTATATTGGGGGGGATCCTACAATGAGCAGTTCTTC. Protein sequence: CASSLVYWGGSYNEQFF.

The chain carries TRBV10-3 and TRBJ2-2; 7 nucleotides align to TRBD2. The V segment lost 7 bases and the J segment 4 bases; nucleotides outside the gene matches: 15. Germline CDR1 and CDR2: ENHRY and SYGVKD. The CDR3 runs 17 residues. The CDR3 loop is CAIMGQTSRGGTGELFF. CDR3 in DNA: TGTGCCATCATGGGGCAGACCTCCCGCGGGGGCACCGGGGAGCTGTTTTTT.